A single sample is the source of the 8 T cell receptor beta chains below, sequenced in a study of tumor-infiltrating lymphocytes in oesophageal squamous cell carcinoma. TCRdb reanalysed the PCR reads using MiXCR and keeps one entry per CDR3 protein. The sample consists of roughly 14,000 distinct CDR3 sequences, roughly half of them appearing once. The sample comprised esophageal tumor tissue. These receptors were taken from a female donor with esophageal squamous cell carcinoma.

This clonotype was detected many times. One base away lies a much larger clone, so this may be a sequencing read error. V gene TRBV12-3 or TRBV12-4 combines with J gene TRBJ2-1; perhaps TRBD2 as D (6 bases). The last part of the DNA fits TRBJ2-7 better; the J call may be wrong. This CDR3 spans 15 amino acids. The CDR3 reads CASSPGAGTYNEQYF. CDR3 sequence (DNA): TGTGCCAGCAGCCCCGGTGCGGGGACCTACAATGAGCAGTACTTC.

The chain combines TRBV6-6 with TRBJ2-1, with TRBD2 identical over 12 bases. The end of the DNA fits TRBJ2-7 better, so the J call may be wrong. The length of the CDR3 is 19 residues. The germline gives CDR1 MNHNY, CDR2 SVGAGI (reference sequence). The CDR3 here is CASSPGLSSGRALLYEQYF. The CDR3 DNA follows: TGTGCCAGCTCCCCAGGCCTGTCTAGCGGGAGGGCCCTGCTCTATGAGCAGTACTTC.

A few counts support this clonotype. CDR3 amino acids: CASSSGPRKQETQYF. In nucleotides, the CDR3 is TGTGCCAGCAGCTCAGGCCCGAGAAAACAAGAGACCCAGTACTTC. The chain recombines TRBV7-9 with TRBJ2-4; D not resolved. The J call may be wrong; the DNA end is better matched by TRBJ2-5. Germline V gives CDR1 SEHNR, CDR2 FQNEAQ (reference sequence). This CDR3 is 15 amino acids long.

This clonotype was recorded many times. Because it lacks the conserved phenylalanine or tryptophan at the end, this CDR3 is likely a read error. It is unclear where the CDR3 begins or ends on the DNA, so no DNA is shown, and the CDR3 is as TCRdb lists it. The CDR3 region is CASSKLAG. The gene calls are TRBV5-1 and TRBJ2-1; the tabulated D call, TRBD2, remains unverified against the DNA. Both ends counted, the CDR3 spans 8 residues. In germline, CDR1 is SGHRS, CDR2 YFSETQ.

Notes on this clonotype: The junction departs from the called germline gene at one end, perhaps through a read error. This rearrangement joins TRBV7-4 to TRBJ2-5; D is possibly TRBD1 (6 bases). From germline, CDR1 is SGHVT and CDR2 SQSDAQ. The CDR3 runs to 12 residues. The CDR3 sequence: CASSPGWSAGVF. The CDR3 coding sequence is TGTGCCAGCAGCCCAGGCTGGTCGGCAGGGGTCTTC.

Ten or more counts support this clonotype. The rearrangement uses TRBV13 and TRBJ2-5; 8 nucleotides line up with TRBD1. Trimming at V came to 6 bases and at J to 3 bases, leaving 3 bases not matched to a gene. Germline CDR1 is PRHDT and CDR2 is FYEKMQ (reference sequence). The CDR3 is 13 amino acids. The CDR3 sequence is CASRMDREETQYF. Written as DNA, the CDR3 is TGTGCCAGCAGAATGGACAGGGAAGAGACCCAGTACTTC.

The chain couples TRBV10-1 to TRBJ1-1; 12 nucleotides agree with TRBD1. The CDR3 runs 16 residues. With V trimmed by 3 bases and J by 1 base, 3 bases remained unmatched. The germline V gene has CDR1 WNHNN and CDR2 SYGVQD (reference sequence). The CDR3 loop reads CASSERDRGPNTEAFF. The CDR3 DNA is TGCGCCAGCAGTGAAAGGGACAGGGGGCCGAACACTGAAGCTTTCTTT.

This clonotype was seen ten or more times. The V call is TRBV4-1, the J call TRBJ1-3; 7 bases agree with TRBD1. J gave up 6 bases and V 4 bases, and 9 bases lay outside the gene matches. There are 15 residues in the CDR3. Germline CDR1 and CDR2: MGHRA and YSYEKL. The CDR3 reads CASSLGNRGLNTIYF. The CDR3, as DNA: TGCGCCAGCAGCCTCGGGAACAGGGGCTTAAACACCATATATTTT.